These 25 T cell receptor beta chains were sequenced from one sample in a study of cytomegalovirus exposure and HLA in healthy donors. PCR was performed using 60 Vbeta and 13 Jbeta primers. Sequencing used immunoSEQ multiplex PCR; TCRdb keeps in-frame clones, though not all of them. Seen here are about 150,000 clones, approximately 81% observed once, and the top ten hold 1.3% to 1.5%. The sequenced sample was PBMCs. The receptor set was obtained from a man between 18 and 29 years old in good health and CMV-seronegative.

V gene TRBV4-1 combines with J gene TRBJ2-5; 12 nucleotides agree with TRBD1. Germline V gene lookup returns CDR1 MGHRA and CDR2 YSYEKL. V was pared by 4 bases and J by 5 bases, with 8 bases of the junction left unmatched. The CDR3 extends over 16 amino acids. The CDR3 spells CASSPYRDRGLETQYF. The CDR3 coding sequence is TGCGCCAGCAGCCCCTACCGGGACAGGGGGCTGGAGACCCAGTACTTC.

The rearrangement links TRBV5-3 to TRBJ2-2; TRBD2 matches 11 bases. TRBV5-3 is an ORF, with its function uncertain. V lost 4 bases, J lost 2 bases, and 10 bases stayed unmatched. The CDR3 extends over 18 amino acids. In DNA, the CDR3 is TGTGCCAGAAGCCGAACCACTCGACTAGCGGGAAACACCGGGGAGCTGTTTTTT. Amino acids: CARSRTTRLAGNTGELFF.

The J gene is TRBJ1-5, the V gene TRBV5-6; D is perhaps TRBD1 (6 bases). The CDR3 sequence is 13 residues long. Germline values: CDR1 SGHDT, CDR2 YYEEEE. V lost 0 bases and J 10 bases, leaving 11 bases between the germline ends. The CDR3: CASSLEWGGPQHF. The CDR3 nucleotides read TGTGCCAGCAGCTTGGAATGGGGGGGCCCCCAGCATTTT.

This chain links TRBV27 with TRBJ2-2, with 9 bases matching TRBD1. CDR1 and CDR2 from the germline V gene are MNHEY and SMNVEV (reference sequence). V trimming: 2 bases; J trimming: 5 bases; junction bases outside the gene matches: 3. The CDR3 contains 15 residues. The CDR3 nucleotides read TGTGCCAGCAGTTTAGGGACAGGGCAAACCGGGGAGCTGTTTTTT. It yields the protein CASSLGTGQTGELFF.

This chain connects TRBV7-9 to TRBJ1-3, with a possible D match to TRBD1 (5 bases). Germline CDR1 and CDR2: SEHNR and FQNEAQ (reference sequence). The CDR3 covers 16 residues. Trimming stripped 1 base from V and 3 bases from J, with 13 bases between. The CDR3 DNA sequence: TGTGCCAGCAGCTTAGACAGGCAGTCGAGTGGAAACACCATATATTTT. Its protein is CASSLDRQSSGNTIYF.

This chain links TRBV4-3 with TRBJ2-3, with a weak D call TRBD1 (5 bases). CDR3 length: 15 amino acids. Germline CDR1 reads LGHNA; CDR2 reads YSLEER. The V end was cut by 0 bases, the J end by 0 bases, with 7 bases between. Here the CDR3 DNA reads TGCGCCAGCAGCCAAGATCGGACAAGCACAGATACGCAGTATTTT. Residues: CASSQDRTSTDTQYF.

J is TRBJ2-5 and V is TRBV7-2; 11 nucleotides match TRBD1. The CDR3 contains 14 residues. V lost 3 bases and J lost 4; bases outside the gene matches: 1. Germline V gene lookup returns CDR1 SGHTA and CDR2 FQGNSA. The CDR3 nucleotides read TGTGCCAGCAGCTTTGGGACAGGGGGAGAGACCCAGTACTTC. Translating gives CASSFGTGGETQYF.

The V gene is TRBV6-6, the J gene TRBJ1-2; the D is unclear. V gave up 0 bases and J gave up 1 base, with 9 bases separating them. The CDR3 runs 15 residues. Germline V CDR1 and CDR2: MNHNY, SVGAGI (reference sequence). The CDR3 DNA is TGTGCCAGCAGTTACTCGCTGGCAGGTAACTATGGCTACACCTTC. Its protein product is CASSYSLAGNYGYTF.

This chain joins TRBV6-4 and TRBJ2-6; possible D gene TRBD2, 6 bases. V lost 0 bases and J lost 3, with 6 bases in between. From germline, CDR1 is MRHNA and CDR2 SNTAGT. The CDR3 runs to 15 residues. CDR3 protein: CASSDSTSGANVLTF. CDR3 DNA sequence: TGTGCCAGCAGTGACTCGACTAGTGGGGCCAACGTCCTGACTTTC.

A single count supports this clone. The chain employs TRBV4-3 and TRBJ2-3, with 11 positions matching TRBD2. J gave up 2 bases and V 1 base, and 2 bases lay outside the gene matches. Germline V gives CDR1 LGHNA, CDR2 YSLEER. The CDR3 length is 16 residues. The CDR3 region is CASSQGLAGHTDTQYF. The CDR3 nucleotides read TGCGCCAGCAGCCAAGGACTAGCGGGACACACAGATACGCAGTATTTT.

This chain uses TRBV4-3 with TRBJ2-5; 8 nucleotides agree with TRBD2. The DNA end is a closer match to TRBJ2-7, so the J assignment may be wrong. Germline V CDR1 and CDR2: LGHNA, YSLEER. The length of the CDR3 is 16 residues. CDR3 bases: TGCGCCAGCAGCCAAGACGCGGACGGGAGGGCCTACGAGCAGTACTTC. It codes for CASSQDADGRAYEQYF.

The V gene is TRBV4-3, the J gene TRBJ2-7; possible D gene TRBD2, 6 bases. The CDR3 sequence is 14 residues long. CDR1 is LGHNA and CDR2 is YSLEER in the germline V gene. The ends were cut back, 1 base at V and 3 bases at J, with 10 bases in the middle. Here the CDR3 DNA reads TGCGCCAGCAGCCAAGGCGGGACCAACTACGAGCAGTACTTC. This encodes CASSQGGTNYEQYF.

The gene calls are TRBV28 and TRBJ2-3; D might be TRBD1 (5 bases). CDR1 and CDR2 from the germline V gene are MDHEN and SYDVKM. V shed 2 bases and J shed 1 base, with 10 bases lying between them. This CDR3 region has 15 residues. DNA for the CDR3: TGTGCCAGCAGTTTAGAGCCACAGGGCACAGATACGCAGTATTTT. This codes for CASSLEPQGTDTQYF.

This clone has just a few counts. V gene TRBV5-4 combines with J gene TRBJ1-3; D ambiguous. Between the trimmed V and J ends, which lost 2 bases and 0 bases, there was a span of 6 bases. The CDR3 length is 14 residues. The germline V gene encodes CDR1 SGHNT and CDR2 YYREEE (reference sequence). The CDR3 here is CASSFPDSGNTIYF. As DNA, the CDR3 is TGTGCCAGCAGCTTCCCAGACTCTGGAAACACCATATATTTT.

The V and J genes are TRBV4-3 and TRBJ1-2; D is unresolved. Germline CDR1 LGHNA, CDR2 YSLEER. The CDR3 is made up of 14 amino acids. Trimming shortened V by 0 bases and J by 7 bases, and 12 bases separated the two germline ends. The CDR3 reads CASSQDWALGGYTF. The CDR3 DNA reads TGCGCCAGCAGCCAAGATTGGGCACTAGGTGGCTACACCTTC.

The J gene is TRBJ1-2, the V gene TRBV19; TRBD1 agrees at 7 bases. Trimming at V came to 3 bases and at J to 2 bases, leaving 9 bases not matched to a gene. The CDR3 extends over 16 amino acids. Germline loops: CDR1 LNHDA, CDR2 SQIVND (reference sequence). The CDR3 spells CASSMQPDRRNYGYTF. The DNA for the CDR3 is TGTGCCAGTAGTATGCAGCCGGACAGGCGAAACTATGGCTACACCTTC.

V and J are TRBV5-1 and TRBJ1-4; D perhaps matches TRBD1 (6 bases). Trimming pared 2 bases from V and 7 bases from J, leaving 15 bases between. The germline V gene has CDR1 SGHRS and CDR2 YFSETQ. The CDR3 runs to 15 residues. CDR3 in DNA: TGCGCCAGCAGCTTACCACAGGGAAGTGGTGAAAAACTGTTTTTT. Translating gives CASSLPQGSGEKLFF.

The V call is TRBV28, the J call TRBJ1-2, with D unclear. CDR3 length: 13 amino acids. With 6 bases removed from V and 8 bases from J, the gap between germline ends came to 16 bases. CDR1 is MDHEN and CDR2 is SYDVKM in the germline V gene. DNA for the CDR3: TGTGCCAGCAGCGGCTGGGTAGCTCAAGGCTACACCTTC. Protein: CASSGWVAQGYTF.

The chain is built from TRBV4-3 and TRBJ2-2, with 8 nucleotides matching TRBD1. The CDR3 spans 14 residues. Germline V gene sequence: CDR1 LGHNA, CDR2 YSLEER. The trim removed 4 bases at V and 4 bases at J, leaving 2 bases unmatched. The CDR3 DNA is TGCGCCAGCAGCCCAGGGGGCTCCACCGGGGAGCTGTTTTTT. Residues: CASSPGGSTGELFF.

This clone appeared a single time. The rearrangement joins TRBV27 to TRBJ2-5; 7 bases map to TRBD2. CDR1 is MNHEY, CDR2 SMNVEV, per germline (reference sequence). Trimming cost V 6 bases and J 4 bases; bases outside gene matches: 5. CDR3 length equals 13 residues. CDR3 sequence: CASRLTGGETQYF. The DNA of the CDR3 is TGTGCCAGCAGACTGACGGGAGGAGAGACCCAGTACTTC.

CDR3 region: CASKGQGGSDTQYF. The CDR3 DNA follows: TGCGCCAGCAAAGGACAGGGTGGATCAGATACGCAGTATTTT. The chain couples TRBV5-1 to TRBJ2-3, with 8 positions matching TRBD1. The CDR3 is 14 amino acids. Germline-derived CDR1 and CDR2 are SGHRS and YFSETQ. V dropped 6 bases and J dropped 4; count of bases not matched to a gene: 7.

Turning to this clone: Its ends do not fully match the called genes, so a read error is possible. This chain uses TRBV7-9 with TRBJ2-7; D may be TRBD1 (6 bases). CDR3 length: 16 amino acids. Germline CDR1 is SEHNR and CDR2 is FQNEAQ (reference sequence). CDR3 DNA sequence: TGTTCCAGCAGCTCCCTCAGGGGACGGTCCACCTACGAGCAGTACTTC. Amino acids: CSSSSLRGRSTYEQYF.

V usage is TRBV5-1 and J usage is TRBJ2-7; 9 nucleotides align to TRBD1. The CDR3 has 15 amino acids. The V segment lost 4 bases and the J segment 5 bases; nucleotides outside the gene matches: 10. CDR1 SGHRS and CDR2 YFSETQ come from the germline V gene. CDR3 residues: CASSTGTGLINEQYF. The CDR3, as DNA: TGCGCCAGCAGCACCGGGACAGGGTTAATCAACGAGCAGTACTTC.

Concerning this clone: A read error may produce the germline difference seen at one junction end. This chain uses TRBV7-9 with TRBJ2-1; D may be TRBD1 (5 bases). The germline V gene encodes CDR1 SEHNR and CDR2 FQNEAQ (reference sequence). The CDR3 contains 12 residues. CDR3 bases: TGTTCCAGCAGCTTGGGGCAGGATGAGCAGTTCTTC. Amino acids: CSSSLGQDEQFF.

The chain has TRBV25-1 and TRBJ2-3; D call uncertain. Germline V lookup: CDR1 MGHDK, CDR2 SYGVNS. There are 12 residues in the CDR3. Trimming removed 4 bases at V and 2 bases at J, with 4 bases between. CDR3 sequence: CASSALTDTQYF. The CDR3 bases are TGTGCCAGCAGTGCCCTCACAGATACGCAGTATTTT.